The next 21 T cell receptor beta chains were all read from a single sample in a study of response to subunit inactivated influenza vaccine. TCRdb passed the RT-PCR reads through MiXCR, listing each CDR3 protein once. Here the sample spans about 160,000 distinct CDR3 sequences, about a tenth being singletons. The sequenced sample was non-naive T cells sorted from PBMCs, obtained about 40 days after vaccination. Every receptor here comes from a man aged 50-59 years who received an inactivated influenza vaccine.

In this sample, this clonotype turned up a few times. The CDR3 coding sequence is TGTGCCAGCAGTCCGAAAATATTCCCGACCTGGTTAGCCAAAAACATTCAGTACTTC. Its translation is CASSPKIFPTWLAKNIQYF. The V gene is TRBV28, the J gene TRBJ2-4; D gene unclear. The CDR3 runs 19 residues. With 5 bases removed from V and 0 bases from J, the gap between germline ends came to 23 bases. Germline CDR1 MDHEN, CDR2 SYDVKM.

This clonotype was counted between two and nine times. This sequence joins TRBV28 and TRBJ2-3; D remains ambiguous. Germline V gives CDR1 MDHEN, CDR2 SYDVKM. The CDR3 length is 16 residues. The V end lost 3 bases, the J end lost 0 bases, and 13 bases lay between the germline ends. In DNA, the CDR3 is TGTGCCAGCAGTTTTCCCGGTCGCGCCAGCACAGATACGCAGTATTTT. Translated, it gives CASSFPGRASTDTQYF.

This rearrangement joins TRBV5-1 to TRBJ2-2; D is tentatively TRBD1 or TRBD2 (5 bases each). Per the germline V gene, CDR1 is SGHRS and CDR2 is YFSETQ. Trimming took 0 bases from V and 3 from J, leaving 9 bases between them. The CDR3 is 15 amino acids. CDR3 DNA sequence: TGCGCCAGCAGCTTGGCCGGGACGTACACCGGGGAGCTGTTTTTT. It specifies CASSLAGTYTGELFF.

The chain links TRBV5-5 to TRBJ2-6; D might be TRBD1 or TRBD2, each matching 5 bases. The CDR3 totals 18 residues. The germline CDR1 and CDR2 sequences are SGHKS and YYEKEE (reference sequence). Trimming left V 2 bases short and J 0 bases short, with 15 bases between. Here the CDR3 reads CASSLTWDGGSGANVLTF. The CDR3 region has the DNA TGTGCCAGCAGCTTAACCTGGGATGGGGGCTCTGGGGCCAACGTCCTGACTTTC.

This clonotype was seen ten or more times. The genes are TRBV11-2 and TRBJ2-3; 12 bases line up with TRBD2. Per germline, CDR1 SGHAT and CDR2 FQNNGV. The J segment lost 2 bases and the V segment lost 5 bases, leaving 11 bases of the junction unmatched. The CDR3 sequence is 18 residues long. The CDR3 reads CASSPQGLAGPHTDTQYF. CDR3 DNA: TGTGCCAGCAGCCCTCAAGGACTAGCGGGGCCCCACACAGATACGCAGTATTTT.

This chain links TRBV6-6 with TRBJ2-7; D is possibly TRBD2 (6 bases). Germline V CDR1 and CDR2: MNHNY, SVGAGI (reference sequence). This CDR3 is 13 amino acids long. The V gene lost 2 bases and the J gene lost 7 bases, with 12 bases spanning the gap. The CDR3 nucleotides are TGTGCCAGCAGTTACACGCGGGCGGGGGAGCAGTACTTC. This encodes CASSYTRAGEQYF.

This clonotype was counted between two and nine times. This rearrangement joins TRBV9 to TRBJ2-3; 8 bases align to TRBD2. J gave up 0 bases and V 2 bases, and 8 bases lay outside the gene matches. Germline CDR1 SGDLS, CDR2 YYNGEE. The CDR3 is made up of 17 amino acids. DNA of the CDR3: TGTGCCAGCAGCGTGAATCTACTAGCGGAGAGCACAGATACGCAGTATTTT. Its translation: CASSVNLLAESTDTQYF. The whole variable domain, remainder taken from reference TRBV9 and TRBJ2-3, is DSGVTQTPKHLITATGQRVTLRCSPRSGDLSVYWYQQSLDQGLQFLIQYYNGEERAKGNILERFSAQQFPDLHSELNLSSLELGDSALYFCASSVNLLAESTDTQYFGPGTRLTVL.

The rearrangement uses TRBV7-8 and TRBJ2-7; TRBD2 matches at 8 bases. Trimming at V came to 3 bases and at J to 6 bases, leaving 10 bases not matched to a gene. The CDR3 has 15 residues. From germline, CDR1 is SGHVS and CDR2 FQNEAQ. The CDR3 DNA is TGTGCCAGCAGCTTCAGGCGGGAGGTCTTAGCCGAGCAGTACTTC. Translation gives CASSFRREVLAEQYF. Complete variable domain (other parts from reference TRBV7-8 and TRBJ2-7): GAGVSQSPRYKVAKRGQDVALRCDPISGHVSLFWYQQALGQGPEFLTYFQNEAQLDKSGLPSDRFFAERPEGSVSTLKIQRTQQEDSAVYLCASSFRREVLAEQYFGPGTRLTVT.

This clonotype was detected many times. CDR3 DNA: TGTGCCAGCAGCCAAGAAGACGGGCGCGGTAGGACAGGGGGATATAATTCACCCCTCCACTTT. Encoded protein: CASSQEDGRGRTGGYNSPLHF. The chain combines TRBV4-2 with TRBJ1-6; 10 bases are shared with TRBD1. The CDR3 loop spans 21 amino acids. In germline, CDR1 is LGHNA, CDR2 YNFKEQ. Trimming at V came to 0 bases and at J to 4 bases, leaving 15 bases not matched to a gene.

The chain couples TRBV5-4 to TRBJ1-1; TRBD1 matches at 8 bases. Germline CDR1 is SGHNT and CDR2 is YYREEE (reference sequence). CDR3 size: 15 residues. The J segment lost 6 bases and the V segment lost 4 bases, leaving 11 bases of the junction unmatched. CDR3 in DNA: TGTGCCAGCAGCGCGCAGCAGGGGGCAATCTCTGAAGCTTTCTTT. This gives the protein CASSAQQGAISEAFF.

This clonotype was recorded at least ten times. The rearrangement joins TRBV5-1 to TRBJ1-1; 7 bases agree with TRBD1. This CDR3 has 14 residues. Trimming took 6 bases from V and 1 from J; bases not matched to a gene: 6. Germline assignment: CDR1 SGHRS and CDR2 YFSETQ. Here the CDR3 reads CASNLAGGNTEAFF. CDR3 sequence (DNA): TGCGCCAGCAATTTGGCAGGGGGGAACACTGAAGCTTTCTTT.

This clonotype was seen ten or more times. The chain employs TRBV20-1 and TRBJ2-7, with D possibly matching TRBD2 (5 bases). Germline values: CDR1 DFQATT, CDR2 SNEGSKA (reference sequence). Trimming shortened V by 0 bases and J by 3 bases, and 9 bases separated the two germline ends. The CDR3 covers 13 residues. CDR3 in DNA: TGCAGTGCTAGAGATGCAGGAGGCTACGAGCAGTACTTC. Amino acid sequence: CSARDAGGYEQYF.

This clonotype was seen a few times. The chain uses TRBV25-1 and TRBJ2-7; no reliable D call. CDR3 length equals 11 residues. V was pared by 1 base and J by 11 bases, with 9 bases between. Looked up from germline, CDR1 is MGHDK and CDR2 is SYGVNS. CDR3 DNA sequence: TGTGCCAGCAGTGAATCGGCCCGAAAGTACTTC. Protein sequence: CASSESARKYF.

This clonotype was seen a few times. V and J are TRBV28 and TRBJ2-1; 11 nucleotides agree with TRBD1. Germline CDR1 MDHEN, CDR2 SYDVKM. With 3 bases clipped from V and 4 bases from J, the junction kept 20 bases outside the gene matches. The CDR3 runs 21 residues. The DNA of the CDR3 is TGTGCCAGCAGTTTGTCCCTGCGTGGACAGGGGGCGCTCCCAATATACAATGAGCAGTTCTTC. Its protein is CASSLSLRGQGALPIYNEQFF.

This chain joins TRBV2 and TRBJ2-5, with a possible D match to TRBD2 (5 bases). Germline CDR1 reads SNHLY; CDR2 reads FYNNEI. Trimming took 6 bases from V and 9 from J, leaving 11 bases between them. The length of the CDR3 is 11 residues. The CDR3 DNA sequence: TGTGCCAGCAGCCTGTCCGGGGCCCAGTACTTC. Translated: CASSLSGAQYF.

This clonotype was picked up many times. This chain connects TRBV5-1 to TRBJ2-4; TRBD1 matches at 8 bases. CDR3 length: 16 residues. V shed 5 bases, J shed 7 bases, and the junction held 14 bases outside the gene matches. CDR1 is SGHRS, CDR2 YFSETQ, per germline. As DNA, the CDR3 is TGCGCCAGCAGGTTCGGACAGGGAGGTGGCTCGAACATTCAGTACTTC. Its protein product is CASRFGQGGGSNIQYF.

This clonotype has only a few counts. This rearrangement joins TRBV20-1 to TRBJ2-3; 10 nucleotides line up with TRBD2. This CDR3 has 16 residues. Germline V gene data show CDR1 as DFQATT and CDR2 as SNEGSKA (reference sequence). The V gene end was trimmed by 5 bases and the J gene end by 0 bases; junction bases not matched to a gene: 8. For the CDR3, the DNA is TGCAGTGCTTTTAGCGGGAGGAGCACTAGCACAGATACGCAGTATTTT. Translated, it gives CSAFSGRSTSTDTQYF.

The chain uses TRBV6-2 or TRBV6-3 and TRBJ1-1; 10 bases are a match to TRBD1. The length of the CDR3 is 20 residues. CDR1 and CDR2 from the germline V gene are MNHEY and SVGEGT. V shed 1 base, J shed 4 bases, and the junction held 18 bases outside the gene matches. The CDR3 region is CASSYLVGVLTGGPTTEAFF. The CDR3 DNA follows: TGTGCCAGCAGTTACTTAGTTGGCGTTTTGACAGGGGGCCCTACCACTGAAGCTTTCTTT.

This sequence joins TRBV4-2 and TRBJ2-7; TRBD2 matches at 10 bases. The ends lost 1 base at V and 6 bases at J; junction bases unmatched: 9. The germline CDR1 and CDR2 sequences are LGHNA and YNFKEQ. The CDR3 is made up of 16 amino acids. CDR3 amino acids: CASSQGPSGSRLEQYF. Here the CDR3 DNA reads TGTGCCAGCAGCCAAGGACCTAGCGGGAGTCGTCTCGAGCAGTACTTC.

The chain carries TRBV15 and TRBJ2-4; D may be TRBD2 (6 bases). V lost 6 bases, J lost 0 bases, and 15 bases lay in between. Germline V gene lookup returns CDR1 LNHNV and CDR2 YYDKDF (reference sequence). There are 16 residues in the CDR3. The CDR3 sequence: CATSKVREIAKNIQYF. The DNA of the CDR3 is TGTGCCACCAGTAAGGTTCGGGAGATAGCCAAAAACATTCAGTACTTC.

This clonotype has only a few counts. The chain combines TRBV5-8 with TRBJ1-1, with TRBD1 identical over 8 bases. J gave up 7 bases and V 0 bases, and 14 bases lay outside the gene matches. Germline V gene sequence: CDR1 SGHTS, CDR2 YDEGEE. The CDR3 runs 17 residues. For the CDR3, the DNA is TGTGCCAGCAGCTTGGTTTTGCTTAGAGCGGACAGGGATGAAGCTTTCTTT. Translated: CASSLVLLRADRDEAFF.